These 19 T cell receptor beta chains were sequenced from one sample in a study of blood T cell repertoires in COVID-19. Profiled with immunoSEQ multiplex PCR; TCRdb holds only in-frame clones, not every one. The sample includes 15,000 to 20,000 clones, roughly 80% of them seen just once. The sequenced sample consisted of peripheral blood. The receptors shown here come from a woman aged 70-85 years with active COVID-19.

A few counts support this clone. The chain joins TRBV4-3 to TRBJ1-1; tentative D call: TRBD1 (5 bases). Germline CDR1 reads LGHNA; CDR2 reads YSLEER. The V end was cut by 1 base, the J end by 5 bases, with 11 bases between. CDR3 length: 14 amino acids. CDR3 sequence reads: CASSQGYKGTEAFF. CDR3 coding DNA: TGCGCCAGCAGCCAAGGTTATAAGGGGACTGAAGCTTTCTTT.

The V call is TRBV2, the J call TRBJ1-6, with 9 positions matching TRBD1. Germline CDR1 and CDR2: SNHLY and FYNNEI. V shed 6 bases, J shed 7 bases, and the junction held 4 bases outside the gene matches. CDR3 length equals 14 residues. In DNA, the CDR3 is TGTGCCAGCAGAAGGGACAGGGAGAATTCACCCCTCCACTTT. This sequence encodes CASRRDRENSPLHF.

The chain has TRBV7-9 and TRBJ2-2; unclear D gene. Between the trimmed V and J ends, which lost 5 bases and 5 bases, there was a span of 12 bases. The CDR3 sequence is 14 residues long. Germline V CDR1 and CDR2: SEHNR, FQNEAQ (reference sequence). CDR3 amino acids: CASSAPLLTGELFF. The CDR3 DNA sequence: TGTGCCAGCAGCGCGCCCCTCCTTACCGGGGAGCTGTTTTTT.

The DNA of the CDR3 is TGTGCCAGCTCACCAACAGGAGAGAATTCACCCCTCCACTTT. This gives the protein CASSPTGENSPLHF. This chain links TRBV18 with TRBJ1-6; a weak D match, TRBD1 (5 bases). The CDR3 spans 14 residues. Deletions cut 2 bases from V and 7 bases from J, with 9 bases between. Germline CDR1 reads KGHSH; CDR2 reads LQKENI.

The rearrangement uses TRBV28 and TRBJ2-1; D not resolved. Germline assignment: CDR1 MDHEN and CDR2 SYDVKM. Trimming removed 2 bases from V and 12 bases from J, with 17 bases in between. The CDR3 consists of 14 residues. The CDR3 protein is CASSLPPTLLGQFF. The CDR3 DNA follows: TGTGCCAGCAGTTTACCCCCTACTCTCCTCGGGCAGTTCTTC. Combining the CDR3 with reference TRBV28 and TRBJ2-1 gives the whole variable domain DVKVTQSSRYLVKRTGEKVFLECVQDMDHENMFWYRQDPGLGLRLIYFSYDVKMKEKGDIPEGYSVSREKKERFSLILESASTNQTSMYLCASSLPPTLLGQFFGPGTRLTVL.

This chain connects TRBV4-2 to TRBJ1-2, with 7 bases that match TRBD1. CDR3 length: 15 residues. After removal of 0 bases from V and 2 bases from J, the junction contained 3 bases not matched to a gene. Germline assignment: CDR1 LGHNA and CDR2 YNFKEQ. The CDR3 loop is CASSQDQGQNYGYTF. The DNA of the CDR3 is TGTGCCAGCAGCCAAGATCAGGGACAGAACTATGGCTACACCTTC.

This chain joins TRBV5-4 and TRBJ2-7; the D is unclear. Germline V lookup: CDR1 SGHNT, CDR2 YYREEE (reference sequence). CDR3 length: 14 amino acids. V gave up 4 bases and J gave up 0 bases, with 11 bases separating them. CDR3 coding DNA: TGTGCCAGCAGCAGGAGTGGTAGCTCCTACGAGCAGTACTTC. As protein: CASSRSGSSYEQYF.

The chain joins TRBV6-5 to TRBJ2-7; the D is unclear. V lost 2 bases to trimming and J lost 6 bases, with 5 bases between them. Germline loops: CDR1 MNHEY, CDR2 SVGAGI. CDR3 length: 11 residues. CDR3 nucleotides: TGTGCCAGCAGTTACGGCGGCGAGCAGTACTTC. Residues: CASSYGGEQYF.

The chain uses TRBV21-1 and TRBJ2-1; the DNA was not used to check the table's D call, TRBD2. TRBV21-1 is reported as a pseudogene. The length of the CDR3 is 12 residues. The DNA for the CDR3 is TGTGCCAGCAGCAAAGCAGAGCGGGTCGAGTTCTTC. Translated: CASSKAERVEFF.

This sequence joins TRBV19 and TRBJ1-1, with D tentatively TRBD1 (6 bases). Germline CDR1 LNHDA, CDR2 SQIVND (reference sequence). Trimming shortened V by 3 bases and J by 0 bases, and 11 bases separated the two germline ends. The CDR3 spans 15 residues. The CDR3 region has the DNA TGTGCCAGTAGTATTGACTCAGGGGTGAACACTGAAGCTTTCTTT. This gives the protein CASSIDSGVNTEAFF.

The chain links TRBV10-3 to TRBJ2-2; TRBD2 might be the D (5 bases). Germline V gene sequence: CDR1 ENHRY, CDR2 SYGVKD. The germline V and J ends were trimmed by 5 bases and 5 bases, with 18 bases remaining between them. CDR3 length equals 16 residues. The CDR3 spells CAISFRALTGTGELFF. The CDR3 coding sequence is TGTGCCATCAGTTTTCGGGCACTTACGGGGACCGGGGAGCTGTTTTTT.

The chain couples TRBV3-1 (or the pseudogene TRBV3-2) to TRBJ2-7; maybe TRBD2 (5 bases). This CDR3 has 13 residues. Per the germline V gene, CDR1 is LGHDT and CDR2 is YNNKEL (reference sequence). V was pared by 10 bases and J by 3 bases, with 16 bases between. The CDR3 DNA is TGTGCCACTGCCCCGGGGTTAGGCTACGAGCAGTACTTC. Amino acid sequence: CATAPGLGYEQYF.

This chain joins TRBV2 and TRBJ2-5; D ambiguous. CDR3 length: 13 residues. Per germline, CDR1 SNHLY and CDR2 FYNNEI. V lost 5 bases and J lost 3, with 10 bases in between. The CDR3 is CASSPGGEETQYF. The CDR3 coding sequence is TGTGCCAGCAGTCCCGGCGGCGAAGAGACCCAGTACTTC.

DNA for the CDR3: TGTGCCAGCAGCCGATTGACAGGGGGTGTAATGAACACTGAAGCTTTCTTT. As protein: CASSRLTGGVMNTEAFF. This chain connects TRBV5-6 to TRBJ1-1, with 9 bases that match TRBD1. Germline-derived CDR1 and CDR2 are SGHDT and YYEEEE. There are 17 residues in the CDR3. Trimming removed 4 bases from V and 0 bases from J; junction bases left unmatched: 10.

This clone was observed a few times. The rearrangement links TRBV6-5 to TRBJ1-6; 8 nucleotides line up with TRBD1. Germline CDR1 reads MNHEY; CDR2 reads SVGAGI. CDR3 length: 14 amino acids. In nucleotides, the CDR3 is TGTGCATCTGGGGCAGGACAGGGAAGTTCACCCCTCCACTTT. Protein sequence: CASGAGQGSSPLHF.

The V gene is TRBV3-1 (or the pseudogene TRBV3-2), the J gene TRBJ1-2, with 8 bases fitting TRBD1. This CDR3 is 20 amino acids long. Looked up from germline, CDR1 is LGHDT and CDR2 is YNNKEL (reference sequence). V dropped 0 bases and J dropped 0; count of bases not matched to a gene: 15. CDR3 coding DNA: TGTGCCAGCAGCCAAGATGCAGGACGTGGGACAGGCAACTCTAACTATGGCTACACCTTC. Translated: CASSQDAGRGTGNSNYGYTF.

The chain uses TRBV20-1 and TRBJ2-5; possibly TRBD2 for D (6 bases). This CDR3 region has 11 residues. Germline V gene data show CDR1 as DFQATT and CDR2 as SNEGSKA (reference sequence). V dropped 7 bases and J dropped 7 bases, with 13 bases sitting between them. The CDR3, as DNA: TGCAGTGTGCAGGACGGGAGGACCCAGTACTTC. Protein product: CSVQDGRTQYF.

A single count supports this clone. The chain joins TRBV18 to TRBJ2-7; D gene uncertain. CDR1 and CDR2 from the germline V gene are KGHSH and LQKENI. This CDR3 comprises 13 residues. The V end was cut by 6 bases, the J end by 0 bases, with 9 bases between. The CDR3 DNA reads as TGTGCCAGCTCCGCGACTCCCTCCTACGAGCAGTACTTC. This encodes CASSATPSYEQYF.

The CDR3 is CASSPGTGAYEQYF. The CDR3, as DNA: TGTGCCAGCAGCCCCGGGACAGGTGCCTACGAGCAGTACTTC. This chain uses TRBV7-9 with TRBJ2-7; TRBD1 agrees at 8 bases. CDR1 is SEHNR, CDR2 FQNEAQ, per germline (reference sequence). CDR3 length: 14 amino acids. With V trimmed by 5 bases and J by 2 bases, 5 bases remained unmatched. The full variable domain, with the rest looked up from reference TRBV7-9 and TRBJ2-7, is DTGVSQNPRHKITKRGQNVTFRCDPISEHNRLYWYRQTLGQGPEFLTYFQNEAQLEKSRLLSDRFSAERPKGSFSTLEIQRTEQGDSAMYLCASSPGTGAYEQYFGPGTRLTVT.